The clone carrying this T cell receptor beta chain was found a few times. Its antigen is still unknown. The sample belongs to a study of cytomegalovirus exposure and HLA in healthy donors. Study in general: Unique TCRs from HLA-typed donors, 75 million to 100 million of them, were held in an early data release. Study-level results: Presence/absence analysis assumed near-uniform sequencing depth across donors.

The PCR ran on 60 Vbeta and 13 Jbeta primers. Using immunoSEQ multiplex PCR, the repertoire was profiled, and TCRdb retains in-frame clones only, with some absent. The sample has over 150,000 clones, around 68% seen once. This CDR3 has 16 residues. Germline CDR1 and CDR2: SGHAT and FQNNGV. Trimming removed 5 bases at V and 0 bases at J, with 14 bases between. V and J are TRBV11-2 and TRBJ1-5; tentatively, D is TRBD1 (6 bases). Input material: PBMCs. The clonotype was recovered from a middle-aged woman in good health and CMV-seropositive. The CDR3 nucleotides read TGTGCCAGCAGCCCTTTGACAGGAGATAGCAATCAGCCCCAGCATTTT. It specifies CASSPLTGDSNQPQHF.